The 17 T cell receptor beta chains below were found in one sample sequenced in a study of CD8 T cells in ankylosing spondylitis. TCRdb reprocessed the 5' RACE reads with MiXCR, giving one entry per CDR3 protein. In the table there are tens of thousands of distinct CDR3 sequences, 27% of which are singletons. Input material: blood, either unsorted or a sorted T cell fraction (not recorded which). The receptors were sampled from a male donor with ankylosing spondylitis or in good health (not recorded which).

This clonotype was recorded a few times. The chain uses TRBV5-1 and TRBJ2-3; D is possibly TRBD1 (5 bases). This CDR3 contains 15 residues. The ends were cut back, 1 base at V and 4 bases at J, with 13 bases in the middle. Germline V lookup: CDR1 SGHRS, CDR2 YFSETQ. The CDR3 spells CASSLSAGWADTQYF. CDR3 nucleotide sequence: TGCGCCAGCAGCTTGTCGGCAGGGTGGGCAGATACGCAGTATTTT. Filled out from reference TRBV5-1 and TRBJ2-3, the complete variable domain reads KAGVTQTPRYLIKTRGQQVTLSCSPISGHRSVSWYQQTPGQGLQFLFEYFSETQRNKGNFPGRFSGRQFSNSRSEMNVSTLELGDSALYLCASSLSAGWADTQYFGPGTRLTVL.

The chain recombines TRBV20-1 with TRBJ2-7; perhaps D is TRBD1 or TRBD2 (5 bases each). The germline V and J ends were trimmed by 6 bases and 1 base, with 10 bases remaining between them. CDR1 and CDR2 from the germline V gene are DFQATT and SNEGSKA (reference sequence). The CDR3 totals 12 residues. The CDR3 sequence: CSAAWGSYEQYF. CDR3 bases: TGCAGTGCAGCATGGGGGTCCTACGAGCAGTACTTC.

This clonotype is categorized as large. This rearrangement joins TRBV3-1 to TRBJ1-1; D uncertain. The CDR3 extends over 13 amino acids. V was cut by 2 bases and J by 11 bases, with 15 bases left in between. The germline V gene encodes CDR1 LGHDT and CDR2 YNNKEL (reference sequence). CDR3 nucleotide sequence: TGTGCCAGCAGCCAAAAAATAGAGGCTCGGGCTTTCTTT. Protein product: CASSQKIEARAFF.

There are a few counts of this clonotype. V usage is TRBV4-2 and J usage is TRBJ1-4, with a tentative D call TRBD1 (5 bases). V was shortened by 4 bases and J by 6 bases, with 15 bases between the two germline ends. CDR3 size: 15 residues. Looked up from germline, CDR1 is LGHNA and CDR2 is YNFKEQ. The CDR3 loop is CASSRPDDSYEKLFF. Here the CDR3 DNA reads TGTGCCAGCAGCCGCCCAGATGACAGCTATGAAAAACTGTTTTTT.

The chain combines TRBV20-1 with TRBJ2-7; TRBD2 aligns across 9 bases. Trimming took 5 bases from V and 4 from J; bases not matched to a gene: 9. Germline-derived CDR1 and CDR2 are DFQATT and SNEGSKA (reference sequence). CDR3 length equals 14 residues. CDR3 in amino acids: CSALSGRSLYEQYF. The CDR3, as DNA: TGCAGTGCTCTCAGCGGGAGGTCACTATACGAGCAGTACTTC.

This clonotype was recorded a few times. The chain uses TRBV5-1 and TRBJ2-5; D is uncertain. CDR3 length: 15 amino acids. The V end lost 4 bases, the J end lost 2 bases, and 15 bases lay between the germline ends. CDR1 and CDR2 from the germline V gene are SGHRS and YFSETQ. CDR3 protein: CASSPVVGSQETQYF. In DNA form, the CDR3 reads TGCGCCAGCAGCCCGGTGGTTGGCTCGCAAGAGACCCAGTACTTC.

The chain recombines TRBV10-3 with TRBJ2-7; TRBD1 or TRBD2 may be the D gene (5 bases each). Trimming took off 0 bases at V and 6 bases at J, with 12 bases between the two ends. The CDR3 contains 14 residues. Per the germline V gene, CDR1 is ENHRY and CDR2 is SYGVKD. The CDR3 region is CAISESGRESEQYF. The CDR3 coding sequence is TGTGCCATCAGTGAGTCAGGCAGGGAGAGCGAGCAGTACTTC.

The V gene is TRBV24-1, the J gene TRBJ2-2, with D unclear. The CDR3 runs to 13 residues. Trimming left V 5 bases short and J 4 bases short, with 7 bases between. CDR1 KGHDR and CDR2 SFDVKD come from the germline V gene. The CDR3 DNA reads TGTGCCACCAGTGGGCCGTTCACCGGGGAGCTGTTTTTT. Translating gives CATSGPFTGELFF.

This clonotype was recorded only once. The genes are TRBV2 and TRBJ2-5; D uncertain. V lost 3 bases to trimming and J lost 5 bases, with 7 bases between them. The CDR3 runs to 12 residues. Germline CDR1 SNHLY, CDR2 FYNNEI. The CDR3 sequence is CASSDTTETQYF. CDR3 coding DNA: TGTGCCAGCAGTGACACCACGGAGACCCAGTACTTC.

The CDR3 protein is CASSYLQGADTQYF. The CDR3 bases are TGTGCCAGCAGTTACTTACAGGGGGCAGATACGCAGTATTTT. This chain links TRBV6-5 with TRBJ2-3; 8 bases line up with TRBD1. The junction had 1 base not matched to a gene; V was cut back by 1 base and J by 4 bases. CDR3 length: 14 amino acids. Germline V gene sequence: CDR1 MNHEY, CDR2 SVGAGI.

CDR3 sequence: CASSLSGGNTGELFF. CDR3 DNA sequence: TGCGCCAGCAGCTTGTCGGGGGGGAACACCGGGGAGCTGTTTTTT. The chain is built from TRBV5-1 and TRBJ2-2, with 7 bases lining up with TRBD2. With V trimmed by 1 base and J by 1 base, 1 base remained unmatched. The CDR3 sequence is 15 residues long. The germline V gene has CDR1 SGHRS and CDR2 YFSETQ.

This clonotype was recorded a few times. The chain has TRBV5-1 and TRBJ2-5; 9 bases map to TRBD2. From germline, CDR1 is SGHRS and CDR2 YFSETQ. With V trimmed by 1 base and J by 1 base, 5 bases remained unmatched. The CDR3 loop spans 16 amino acids. For the CDR3, the DNA is TGCGCCAGCAGCTTGTCCCCAGCGGGGGGCCAAGAGACCCAGTACTTC. It translates to CASSLSPAGGQETQYF.

This clonotype has more than one count but fewer than ten. V usage is TRBV5-1 and J usage is TRBJ1-1; D not certain. The CDR3 is 13 amino acids. Trimming left V 0 bases short and J 8 bases short, with 11 bases between. Germline loops: CDR1 SGHRS, CDR2 YFSETQ. The CDR3 sequence is CASSLAIGREAFF. CDR3 in DNA: TGCGCCAGCAGCTTGGCCATAGGGAGAGAAGCTTTCTTT.

The chain links TRBV10-3 to TRBJ1-1; a weak D match, TRBD1 (5 bases). Germline V gives CDR1 ENHRY, CDR2 SYGVKD. CDR3 length: 13 residues. V lost 4 bases and J 2 bases, leaving 8 bases between the germline ends. The DNA for the CDR3 is TGTGCCATCAGTGTTGGGGGAAACACTGAAGCTTTCTTT. Its protein product is CAISVGGNTEAFF.

In its sample, this clonotype was seen a few times. V and J are TRBV20-1 and TRBJ2-7, with TRBD1 as a possible D gene (6 bases). Trimming took off 6 bases at V and 3 bases at J, with 18 bases between the two ends. There are 14 residues in the CDR3. The germline CDR1 and CDR2 sequences are DFQATT and SNEGSKA (reference sequence). In DNA form, the CDR3 reads TGCAGTGCCACAAAATTCATAGGGGGCTACGAGCAGTACGTC. As protein: CSATKFIGGYEQYV.

In this sample, this clonotype turned up many times. V is TRBV20-1 and J is TRBJ2-2; possible D gene TRBD1, 5 bases. Germline V CDR1 and CDR2: DFQATT, SNEGSKA (reference sequence). The CDR3 has 14 residues. The ends were cut back, 3 bases at V and 3 bases at J, with 11 bases in the middle. The CDR3 DNA is TGCAGTGCTAGTCCCCGACAGTACACCGGGGAGCTGTTTTTT. It codes for CSASPRQYTGELFF.

The sample holds a few counts of this clonotype. This chain joins TRBV7-2 and TRBJ1-1; D unclear. Germline V gene lookup returns CDR1 SGHTA and CDR2 FQGNSA. V shed 6 bases and J shed 4 bases, with 15 bases lying between them. The CDR3 extends over 14 amino acids. CDR3 loop: CASRHPNSGTEAFF. CDR3 sequence (DNA): TGTGCCAGCAGGCATCCTAACTCGGGCACTGAAGCTTTCTTT.